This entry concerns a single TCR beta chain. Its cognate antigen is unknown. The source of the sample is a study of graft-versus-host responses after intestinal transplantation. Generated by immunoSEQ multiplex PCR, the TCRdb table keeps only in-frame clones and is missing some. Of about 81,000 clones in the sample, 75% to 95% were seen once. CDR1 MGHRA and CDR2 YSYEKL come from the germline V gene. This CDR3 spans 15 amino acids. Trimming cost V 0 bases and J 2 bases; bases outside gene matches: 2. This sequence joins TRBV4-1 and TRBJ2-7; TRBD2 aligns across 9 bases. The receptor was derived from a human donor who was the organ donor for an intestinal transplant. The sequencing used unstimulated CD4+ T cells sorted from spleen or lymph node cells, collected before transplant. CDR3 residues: CASSQDPSGTYEQYF. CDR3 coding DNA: TGCGCCAGCAGCCAAGATCCTAGCGGGACCTACGAGCAGTACTTC.